This entry lists 2 T cell receptor beta chains sequenced from one sample in a study of regulatory T cells in long-lasting Graves disease. Building the TCR beta libraries relied on iRepertoire HTBI primers, and CDR3 regions underwent Arm-PCR. TCRdb itself ran the multiplex PCR reads through MiXCR, one entry per CDR3 protein. The sample carries roughly 350,000 distinct CDR3 sequences, over 15% recorded once. Regarding time point: newly diagnosed GD, antithyroid drugs for less than 3 months. PBMC-derived RNA was used for the TCR library. This same sample was also taken into another study, of T cells in Graves' hyperthyroidism and ophthalmopathy.

Source: peripheral blood mononuclear cells (PBMCs), taken at new diagnosis, from a patient treated with antithyroid drugs. These receptors all come from a middle-aged man with Graves disease.

This clonotype was counted at least ten times. J is TRBJ2-3 and V is TRBV29-1; 15 bases map to TRBD2. Germline V gives CDR1 SQVTM, CDR2 ANQGSEA. The CDR3 spans 17 residues. After removal of 7 bases from V and 6 bases from J, the junction contained 14 bases not matched to a gene. The CDR3 protein is CSATTRTSGGVRDTQYF. CDR3 sequence (DNA): TGCAGCGCCACAACGCGGACTAGCGGGGGGGTGCGGGATACGCAGTATTTT.

This clonotype turned up a few times. The chain is built from TRBV10-3 and TRBJ1-1; TRBD1 might be the D (5 bases). Germline values: CDR1 ENHRY, CDR2 SYGVKD. The CDR3 has 14 residues. The V end lost 11 bases, the J end lost 2 bases, and 18 bases lay between the germline ends. As DNA, the CDR3 is TGTGCCTCTGGGCCGGGCGACAGTAACACTGAAGCTTTCTTT. Amino acid sequence: CASGPGDSNTEAFF.